The rows below give T cell receptor beta chains drawn from one sample of a study of blood T cell repertoires in COVID-19. Method: immunoSEQ multiplex PCR; TCRdb's copy keeps in-frame clones and lacks some. The sample yields some 200,000 clones, around 84% seen once. The sequencing input was peripheral blood. Receptors originate from a woman in her seventies with COVID-19, enrolled during active disease. Each CDR3 is given with its conserved first and last residue. D genes are given only for firm matches. Only part of the rows carry a size: once, few, many, or a class if the clone is expanded.

V,J,D,size,DNA,CDR3
TRBV18,TRBJ2-2,.,.,TGTGCCAGCTCTCCTAAAAATCCGGGAAGAGGGCACCGGGAGCTGTTTTTT,CASSPKNPGRGHRELFF
TRBV11-2,TRBJ1-4,TRBD1,.,TGTGCCAGCAGCTTAGTTACAGGGGGCAATGAAAAACTGTTTTTT,CASSLVTGGNEKLFF
TRBV3-1/TRBV3-2,TRBJ1-4,TRBD1,.,TGTGCCAGCACCACGGGACAGGGGACGAAAAAACTGTTTTTT,CASTTGQGTKKLFF
TRBV5-1,TRBJ1-4,TRBD1,.,TGCGCCAGCAGTCGAACAGGGGGTTTTGATGAAAAACTGTTTTTT,CASSRTGGFDEKLFF
TRBV6-2/TRBV6-3,TRBJ1-1,.,.,TGTGCCAGCAGTTACCGGACACCGGGACAAGAAGCTTTCTTT,CASSYRTPGQEAFF
TRBV18,TRBJ2-5,TRBD2,.,TGTGCCAGCTCACCCCAAGGAGCGGGGGGTAGAAAGTACTTC,CASSPQGAGGRKYF
TRBV7-2,TRBJ2-7,TRBD2,.,TGTGCCAGCAGCTTAGCCGGGACTAGCGGGAGGGTCGCCTACGAGCAGTACTTC,CASSLAGTSGRVAYEQYF
TRBV18,TRBJ1-2,.,.,TGTGCCAGCTCACCTCAGACAGGAAACTATGGCTACACCTTC,CASSPQTGNYGYTF
TRBV7-2,TRBJ1-5,.,.,TGTGCCAGCAGCTTAGACTATCAGCCCCAGCATTTT,CASSLDYQPQHF
TRBV9,TRBJ2-7,.,.,TGTGCCAGCAGCGTAGGGCGGCAGGGGAACTACGAGCAGTACTTC,CASSVGRQGNYEQYF
TRBV2,TRBJ2-7,.,once,TGTGCCAGTAAGCGGAGCTCCTACGAGCAGTACTTC,CASKRSSYEQYF
TRBV19,TRBJ2-5,TRBD1,.,TGTGCCAGTAGTATAGATGGAGGGGGACAGGGGGTGCTTAAGACCCAGTACTTC,CASSIDGGGQGVLKTQYF
TRBV9,TRBJ1-2,TRBD1,once,TGTGCCAGCAGCCCCGACAGGGGATTCGATGGCTACACCTTC,CASSPDRGFDGYTF
TRBV20-1,TRBJ2-4,TRBD2,.,TGCAGTGCTAGTCAAGGCGGGGGAGTAAACATTCAGTACTTC,CSASQGGGVNIQYF